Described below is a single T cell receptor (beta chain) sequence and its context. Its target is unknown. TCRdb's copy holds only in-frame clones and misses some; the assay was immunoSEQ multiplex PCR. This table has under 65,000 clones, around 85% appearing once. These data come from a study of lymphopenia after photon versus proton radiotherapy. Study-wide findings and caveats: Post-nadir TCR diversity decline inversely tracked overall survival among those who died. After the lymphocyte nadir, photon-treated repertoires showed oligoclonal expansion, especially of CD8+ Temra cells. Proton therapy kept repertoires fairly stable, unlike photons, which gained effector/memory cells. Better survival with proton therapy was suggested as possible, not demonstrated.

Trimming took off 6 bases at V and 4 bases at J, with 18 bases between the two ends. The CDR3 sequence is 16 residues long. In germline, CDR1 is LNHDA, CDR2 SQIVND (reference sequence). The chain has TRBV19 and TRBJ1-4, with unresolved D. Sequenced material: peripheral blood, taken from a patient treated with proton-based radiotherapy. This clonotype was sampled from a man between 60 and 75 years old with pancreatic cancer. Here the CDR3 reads CASSSVSANYNEKLFF. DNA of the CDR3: TGTGCCAGTAGCTCAGTTTCGGCCAATTATAATGAAAAACTGTTTTTT.